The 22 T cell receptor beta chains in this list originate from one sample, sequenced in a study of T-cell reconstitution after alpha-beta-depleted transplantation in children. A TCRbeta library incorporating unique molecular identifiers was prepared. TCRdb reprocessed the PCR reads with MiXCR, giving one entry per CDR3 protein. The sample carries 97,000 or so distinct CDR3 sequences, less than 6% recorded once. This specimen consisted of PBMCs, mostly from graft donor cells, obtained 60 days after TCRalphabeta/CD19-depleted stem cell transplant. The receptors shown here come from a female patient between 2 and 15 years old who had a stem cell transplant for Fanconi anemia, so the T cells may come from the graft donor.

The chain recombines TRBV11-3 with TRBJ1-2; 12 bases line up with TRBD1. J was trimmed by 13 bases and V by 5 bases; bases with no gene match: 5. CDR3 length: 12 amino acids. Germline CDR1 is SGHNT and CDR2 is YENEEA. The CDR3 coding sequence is TGTGCCAGCAGCCGGGGACAGGGGGCTCTCACCTTC. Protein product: CASSRGQGALTF.

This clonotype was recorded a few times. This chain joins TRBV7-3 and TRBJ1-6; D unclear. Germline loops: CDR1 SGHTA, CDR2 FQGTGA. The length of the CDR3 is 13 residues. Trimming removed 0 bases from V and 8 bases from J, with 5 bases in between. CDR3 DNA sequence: TGTGCCAGCAGCTTAACCCGGGATTCACCCCTCCACTTT. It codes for CASSLTRDSPLHF.

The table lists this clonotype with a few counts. This chain's CDR3 is CSAKPTGGAYEQYF. The CDR3 coding sequence is TGCAGTGCAAAACCGACAGGGGGCGCCTACGAGCAGTACTTC. This chain connects TRBV20-1 to TRBJ2-7; 10 bases match TRBD1. The CDR3 contains 14 residues. The germline V gene has CDR1 DFQATT and CDR2 SNEGSKA (reference sequence). With V trimmed by 6 bases and J by 2 bases, 7 bases remained unmatched.

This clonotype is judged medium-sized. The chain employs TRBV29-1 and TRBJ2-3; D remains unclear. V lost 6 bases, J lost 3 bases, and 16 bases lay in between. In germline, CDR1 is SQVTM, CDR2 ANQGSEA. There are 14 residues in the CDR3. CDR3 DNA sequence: TGCAGCGTCATGAGGTTGATGGCGACAGATACGCAGTATTTT. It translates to CSVMRLMATDTQYF.

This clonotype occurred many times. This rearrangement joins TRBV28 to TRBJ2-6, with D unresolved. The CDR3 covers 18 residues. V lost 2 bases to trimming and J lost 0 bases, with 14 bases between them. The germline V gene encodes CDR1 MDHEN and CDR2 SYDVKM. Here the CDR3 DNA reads TGTGCCAGCAGTTTAAGGAAGGGTCGTACCTCTGGGGCCAACGTCCTGACTTTC. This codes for CASSLRKGRTSGANVLTF.

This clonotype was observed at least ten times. The CDR3 spells CASSQKTGGSTEAFF. The CDR3 coding sequence is TGTGCCAGCAGCCAAAAAACAGGGGGCTCCACTGAAGCTTTCTTT. This sequence joins TRBV3-1 and TRBJ1-1, with 9 bases identical to TRBD1. V lost 2 bases, J lost 4 bases, and 5 bases stayed unmatched. Germline CDR1 LGHDT, CDR2 YNNKEL (reference sequence). This CDR3 region has 15 residues.

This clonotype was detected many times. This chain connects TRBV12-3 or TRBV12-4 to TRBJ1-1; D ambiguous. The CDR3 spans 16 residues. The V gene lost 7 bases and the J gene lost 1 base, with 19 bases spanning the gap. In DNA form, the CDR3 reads TGTGCCAGCACCCTGCCCCGAGCCGTGGGGAACACTGAAGCTTTCTTT. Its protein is CASTLPRAVGNTEAFF.

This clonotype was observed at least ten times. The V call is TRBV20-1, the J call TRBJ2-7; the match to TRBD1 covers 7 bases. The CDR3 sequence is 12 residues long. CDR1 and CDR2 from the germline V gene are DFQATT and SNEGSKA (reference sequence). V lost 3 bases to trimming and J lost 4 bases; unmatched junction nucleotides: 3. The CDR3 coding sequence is TGCAGTGCTAGGGACAGGAAATACGAGCAGTACTTC. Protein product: CSARDRKYEQYF.

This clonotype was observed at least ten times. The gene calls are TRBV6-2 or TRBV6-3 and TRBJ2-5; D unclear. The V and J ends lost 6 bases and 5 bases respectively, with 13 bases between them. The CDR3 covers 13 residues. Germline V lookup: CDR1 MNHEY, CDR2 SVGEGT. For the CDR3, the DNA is TGTGCCAGCAGCGTTACTACCGGGGAGACCCAGTACTTC. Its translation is CASSVTTGETQYF.

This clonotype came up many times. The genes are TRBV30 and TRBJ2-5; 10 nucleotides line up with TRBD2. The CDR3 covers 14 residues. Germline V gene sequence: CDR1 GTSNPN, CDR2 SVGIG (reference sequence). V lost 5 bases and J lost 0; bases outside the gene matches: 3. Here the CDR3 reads CAWQTSGYQETQYF. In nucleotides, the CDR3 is TGTGCCTGGCAGACTAGCGGGTACCAAGAGACCCAGTACTTC. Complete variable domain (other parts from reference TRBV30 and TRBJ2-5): SQTIHQWPATLVQPVGSPLSLECTVEGTSNPNLYWYRQAAGRGLQLLFYSVGIGQISSEVPQNLSASRPQDRQFILSSKKLLLSDSGFYLCAWQTSGYQETQYFGPGTRLLVL.

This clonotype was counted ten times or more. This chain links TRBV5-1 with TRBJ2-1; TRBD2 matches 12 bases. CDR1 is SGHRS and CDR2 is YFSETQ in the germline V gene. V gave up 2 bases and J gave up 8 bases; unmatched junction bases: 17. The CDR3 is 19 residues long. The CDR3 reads CASSFPPLGGLAGFDEQFF. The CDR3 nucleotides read TGCGCCAGCAGCTTTCCCCCACTCGGCGGACTAGCGGGATTCGATGAGCAGTTCTTC.

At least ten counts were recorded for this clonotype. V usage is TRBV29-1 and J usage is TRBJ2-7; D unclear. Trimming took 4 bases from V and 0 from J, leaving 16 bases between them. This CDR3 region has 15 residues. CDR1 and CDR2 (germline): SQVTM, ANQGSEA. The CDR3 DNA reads TGCAGCGTTGTCCACTTATCGGGCTACTCCTACGAGCAGTACTTC. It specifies CSVVHLSGYSYEQYF.

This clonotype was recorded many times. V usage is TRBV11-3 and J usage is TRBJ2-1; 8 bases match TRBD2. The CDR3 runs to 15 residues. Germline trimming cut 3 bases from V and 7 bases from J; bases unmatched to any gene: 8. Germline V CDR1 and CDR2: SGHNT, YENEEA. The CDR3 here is CASSFGGALFNEQFF. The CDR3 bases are TGTGCCAGCAGCTTCGGGGGGGCCCTGTTTAATGAGCAGTTCTTC.

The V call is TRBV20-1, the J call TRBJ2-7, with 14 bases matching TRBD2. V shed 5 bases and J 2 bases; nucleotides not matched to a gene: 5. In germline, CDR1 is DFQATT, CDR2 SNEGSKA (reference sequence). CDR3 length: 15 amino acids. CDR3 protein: CSAQGLAGATYEQYF. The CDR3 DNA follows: TGCAGTGCTCAGGGACTAGCGGGGGCCACCTACGAGCAGTACTTC.

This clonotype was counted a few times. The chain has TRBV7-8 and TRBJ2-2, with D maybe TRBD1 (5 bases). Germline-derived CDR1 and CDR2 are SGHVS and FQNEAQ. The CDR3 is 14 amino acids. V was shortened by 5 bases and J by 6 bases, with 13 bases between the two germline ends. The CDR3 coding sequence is TGTGCCAGCAGCAGGGGCATCGTCCCCGGGGAGCTGTTTTTT. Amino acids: CASSRGIVPGELFF.

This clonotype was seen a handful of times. The CDR3 sequence: CASRVGLSALLETQYF. Here the CDR3 DNA reads TGTGCCAGCAGAGTGGGCCTTTCGGCCCTATTAGAGACCCAGTACTTC. J is TRBJ2-5 and V is TRBV27; D uncertain. This CDR3 is built from 16 residues. Looked up from germline, CDR1 is MNHEY and CDR2 is SMNVEV (reference sequence). The V end was cut by 6 bases, the J end by 4 bases, with 21 bases between.

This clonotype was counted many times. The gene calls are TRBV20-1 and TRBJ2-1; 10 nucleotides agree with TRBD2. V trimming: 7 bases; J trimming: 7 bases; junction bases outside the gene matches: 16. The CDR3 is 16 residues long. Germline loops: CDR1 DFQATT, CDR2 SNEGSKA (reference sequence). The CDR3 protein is CSDNAPSGGAVNEQFF. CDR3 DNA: TGCAGTGACAACGCGCCTAGCGGGGGCGCGGTAAATGAGCAGTTCTTC.

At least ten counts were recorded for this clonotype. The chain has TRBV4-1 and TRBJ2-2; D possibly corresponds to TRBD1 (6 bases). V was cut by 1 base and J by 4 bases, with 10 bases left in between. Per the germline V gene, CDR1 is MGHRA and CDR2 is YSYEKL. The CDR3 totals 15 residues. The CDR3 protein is CASSQGSQGTGELFF. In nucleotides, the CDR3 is TGCGCCAGCAGCCAAGGATCACAGGGCACCGGGGAGCTGTTTTTT.

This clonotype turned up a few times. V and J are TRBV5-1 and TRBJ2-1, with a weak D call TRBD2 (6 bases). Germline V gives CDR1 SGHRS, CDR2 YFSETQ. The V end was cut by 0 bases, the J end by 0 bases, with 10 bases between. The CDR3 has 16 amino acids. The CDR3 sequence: CASSLDGGSSYNEQFF. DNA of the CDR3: TGCGCCAGCAGCTTGGACGGGGGAAGCTCCTACAATGAGCAGTTCTTC.

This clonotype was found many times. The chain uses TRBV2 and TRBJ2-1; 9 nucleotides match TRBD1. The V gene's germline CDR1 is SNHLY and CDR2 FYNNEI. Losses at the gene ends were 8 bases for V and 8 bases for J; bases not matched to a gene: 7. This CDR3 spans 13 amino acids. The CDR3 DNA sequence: TGTGCCAGCTACGGGACAGGGTCTTATGAGCAGTTCTTC. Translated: CASYGTGSYEQFF.

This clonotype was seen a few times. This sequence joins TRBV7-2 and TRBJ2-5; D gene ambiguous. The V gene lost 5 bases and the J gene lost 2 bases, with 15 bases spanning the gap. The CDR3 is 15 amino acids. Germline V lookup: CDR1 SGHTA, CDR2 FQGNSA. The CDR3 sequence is CASSPAWWLQETQYF. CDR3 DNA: TGTGCCAGCAGCCCCGCGTGGTGGCTTCAAGAGACCCAGTACTTC.

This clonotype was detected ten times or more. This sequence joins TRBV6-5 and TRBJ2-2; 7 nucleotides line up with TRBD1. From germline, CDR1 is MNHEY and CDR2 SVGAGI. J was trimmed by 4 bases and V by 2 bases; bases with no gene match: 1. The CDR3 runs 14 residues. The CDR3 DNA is TGTGCCAGCAGTTACAGGGGGCGCACCGGGGAGCTGTTTTTT. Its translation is CASSYRGRTGELFF.